A single sample is the source of the 32 T cell receptor beta chains below, sequenced in a study of T cells in Graves' hyperthyroidism and ophthalmopathy (dated by TCRdb to about 2019). Receptors were amplified or captured by multiplex PCR. Data came from an Illumina HiSeq 2000. The TCR beta CDR3 regions were amplified from RNA transcripts. A first-round RT-PCR of the TCR CDR3 used the HTBI primer set with the Qiagen OneStep RT-PCR kit. TCRdb reran the public reads through fastp at Q25 and MiXCR, keeping productive beta chains. Each CDR3 protein gets just one entry, which takes the most common genes and DNA from the rows behind it. This sample comprises about half a million distinct CDR3 sequences, 20% of them detected only once. Approximately 48% of the sample lies in the top ten. Sequenced material: blood. The source is a man aged 35-49 years with Graves' ophthalmopathy.

This clonotype showed up many times. The CDR3 DNA reads as TGCGCCAGCAGCTTGGGGGAGGCCTACAATGAGCAGTTCTTC. Amino acids: CASSLGEAYNEQFF. The chain carries TRBV5-1 and TRBJ2-1, with D maybe TRBD2 (6 bases). This CDR3 is 14 amino acids long. Germline V gene sequence: CDR1 SGHRS, CDR2 YFSETQ. The germline V and J ends were trimmed by 0 bases and 2 bases, with 6 bases remaining between them.

The V gene is TRBV7-9, the J gene TRBJ1-1; no definite D call. The CDR3 has 16 residues. In germline, CDR1 is SEHNR, CDR2 FQNEAQ (reference sequence). The V and J ends lost 4 bases and 1 base respectively, with 16 bases between them. As DNA, the CDR3 is TGTGCCAGCAGCTCCCCCGGGGATATCCAGAACACTGAAGCTTTCTTT. Its translation is CASSSPGDIQNTEAFF.

This chain links TRBV19 with TRBJ2-1; 9 bases match TRBD2. Germline CDR1 LNHDA, CDR2 SQIVND (reference sequence). Trimming removed 7 bases from V and 0 bases from J; junction bases left unmatched: 7. The CDR3 is 16 amino acids. Here the CDR3 DNA reads TGTGCCAGTAAGACTAGCGGAAGGAGCTCCTACAATGAGCAGTTCTTC. Amino acid sequence: CASKTSGRSSYNEQFF.

The CDR3 DNA is TGCGCCAGCAGCCAAGATGCTAGCAGCATCAATGAGCAGTTCTTC. As protein: CASSQDASSINEQFF. The J gene is TRBJ2-1, the V gene TRBV4-1, with D possibly TRBD2 on 5 matching bases. Looked up from germline, CDR1 is MGHRA and CDR2 is YSYEKL. CDR3 length: 15 amino acids. V lost 0 bases and J lost 6, with 12 bases in between.

This clonotype came up many times. The chain uses TRBV5-8 and TRBJ1-1; D possibly corresponds to TRBD1 (6 bases). Germline loops: CDR1 SGHTS, CDR2 YDEGEE. V gave up 4 bases and J gave up 3 bases, with 10 bases separating them. The length of the CDR3 is 13 residues. In nucleotides, the CDR3 is TGTGCCAGCAGCATCCCAGGGGACACTGAAGCTTTCTTT. This sequence encodes CASSIPGDTEAFF.

V and J are TRBV19 and TRBJ1-1; 7 bases agree with TRBD1. With 8 bases clipped from V and 9 bases from J, the junction kept 9 bases outside the gene matches. CDR3 length: 12 amino acids. The V gene's germline CDR1 is LNHDA and CDR2 SQIVND (reference sequence). In nucleotides, the CDR3 is TGTGCCAGTCAACAAGGGACAGTTAAAGCTTTCTTT. Protein product: CASQQGTVKAFF.

This clonotype came up a few times. The V and J genes are TRBV12-3 or TRBV12-4 and TRBJ2-2, with D perhaps TRBD1 or TRBD2 (5 bases each). The V and J ends lost 8 bases and 6 bases respectively, with 10 bases between them. This CDR3 has 12 amino acids. In DNA form, the CDR3 reads TGTGCCAGCCTCCGAGGGGCCGGGGAGCTGTTTTTT. Translating gives CASLRGAGELFF.

This clonotype turned up a few times. The chain links TRBV27 to TRBJ1-2; D is perhaps TRBD1 (5 bases). Trimming shortened V by 4 bases and J by 1 base, and 13 bases separated the two germline ends. This CDR3 region has 15 residues. Looked up from germline, CDR1 is MNHEY and CDR2 is SMNVEV (reference sequence). The CDR3 spells CASSSLRDLNYGYTF. CDR3 DNA sequence: TGTGCCAGCAGTTCCTTAAGGGACCTTAACTATGGCTACACCTTC.

In this sample, this clonotype turned up a few times. The chain is built from TRBV6-1 and TRBJ1-1; tentatively, D is TRBD1 (6 bases). This CDR3 has 13 residues. The germline V gene has CDR1 MNHNS and CDR2 SASEGT. Trimming left V 8 bases short and J 2 bases short, with 12 bases between. The CDR3 is CASWGHINTEAFF. The CDR3 DNA reads as TGTGCCAGCTGGGGACACATTAACACTGAAGCTTTCTTT.

This clonotype was recorded a few times. The CDR3: CASSFYGEHEQYF. The CDR3 nucleotides are TGTGCCAGCAGCTTCTATGGGGAACACGAGCAGTACTTC. J is TRBJ2-7 and V is TRBV7-9; D is unclear. The V gene lost 3 bases and the J gene lost 5 bases, with 11 bases spanning the gap. This CDR3 has 13 residues. Germline-derived CDR1 and CDR2 are SEHNR and FQNEAQ (reference sequence).

DNA of the CDR3: TGTGCCAGCAGTGTACGGGGCCGATATGAAGCTTTCTTT. It codes for CASSVRGRYEAFF. The V and J genes are TRBV12-3 or TRBV12-4 and TRBJ1-1; TRBD1 might be the D (5 bases). V lost 5 bases and J lost 7, with 14 bases in between. This CDR3 contains 13 residues.

The rearrangement joins TRBV28 to TRBJ1-2; 9 bases agree with TRBD1. V gave up 2 bases and J gave up 2 bases; unmatched junction bases: 3. The CDR3 runs 15 residues. The V gene's germline CDR1 is MDHEN and CDR2 SYDVKM. CDR3 amino acids: CASSLPGTGNYGYTF. In nucleotides, the CDR3 is TGTGCCAGCAGTTTACCCGGGACAGGGAACTATGGCTACACCTTC.

This clonotype was detected many times. The V and J genes are TRBV2 and TRBJ1-1; 7 nucleotides match TRBD1. After removal of 10 bases from V and 3 bases from J, the junction contained 8 bases not matched to a gene. CDR1 and CDR2 from the germline V gene are SNHLY and FYNNEI. There are 13 residues in the CDR3. CDR3 bases: TGTGCCACCACAGGGGTGTTTGACACTGAAGCTTTCTTT. Protein product: CATTGVFDTEAFF.

The rearrangement joins TRBV28 to TRBJ2-5; D is undetermined. Trimming left V 10 bases short and J 5 bases short, with 8 bases between. The germline V gene encodes CDR1 MDHEN and CDR2 SYDVKM. The CDR3 is made up of 10 amino acids. The CDR3 region has the DNA TGTGCCACCCTCCGGGAGACCCAGTACTTC. Its protein product is CATLRETQYF.

This clonotype was seen at least ten times. The rearrangement uses TRBV6-1 and TRBJ1-1; D possibly corresponds to TRBD1 (5 bases). The V gene lost 6 bases and the J gene lost 2 bases, with 10 bases spanning the gap. The germline V gene encodes CDR1 MNHNS and CDR2 SASEGT. This CDR3 has 13 residues. The CDR3 here is CASRGDANTEAFF. In DNA form, the CDR3 reads TGTGCCAGCAGGGGGGACGCAAACACTGAAGCTTTCTTT.

The V call is TRBV3-1, the J call TRBJ1-1; no clear D. The V end was cut by 7 bases, the J end by 1 base, with 13 bases between. The CDR3 is 14 residues long. Germline loops: CDR1 LGHDT, CDR2 YNNKEL (reference sequence). The CDR3 DNA follows: TGTGCCAGCAACTTTAGTTGGACGAACACTGAAGCTTTCTTT. It specifies CASNFSWTNTEAFF.

This clonotype came up many times. The chain uses TRBV7-2 and TRBJ2-1; 12 positions match TRBD2. The CDR3 totals 20 residues. The germline V gene encodes CDR1 SGHTA and CDR2 FQGNSA. After removal of 5 bases from V and 0 bases from J, the junction contained 14 bases not matched to a gene. The DNA for the CDR3 is TGTGCCAGCAGCCCCCGCGTAGGGGCGACTAGCGGGAGCTCCTACAATGAGCAGTTCTTC. Translated, it gives CASSPRVGATSGSSYNEQFF.

This clonotype has a count of ten or more. The chain is built from TRBV7-2 and TRBJ1-5; 10 bases line up with TRBD1. Germline-derived CDR1 and CDR2 are SGHTA and FQGNSA. Unmatched junction bases numbered 13, after V lost 5 bases and J lost 3 bases. This CDR3 spans 18 amino acids. In DNA form, the CDR3 reads TGTGCCAGCAGCCGTAAGCTGACCGGGACAGGGGACAATCAGCCCCAGCATTTT. Its protein is CASSRKLTGTGDNQPQHF.

This clonotype appeared many times. The chain joins TRBV3-1 to TRBJ1-1; the match to TRBD1 covers 7 bases. The CDR3 covers 14 residues. Germline V lookup: CDR1 LGHDT, CDR2 YNNKEL (reference sequence). Trimming took 6 bases from V and 0 from J; bases not matched to a gene: 4. The CDR3 DNA sequence: TGTGCCAGCAGGTACAGGGGAGTGAACACTGAAGCTTTCTTT. Translation: CASRYRGVNTEAFF.

The chain uses TRBV7-3 and TRBJ2-7; 7 bases align to TRBD2. Germline CDR1 and CDR2: SGHTA and FQGTGA. V lost 5 bases to trimming and J lost 1 base; unmatched junction nucleotides: 8. The CDR3 contains 15 residues. The CDR3 nucleotides read TGTGCCAGCAGCCTCCAGAGCGGGGAATCCTACGAGCAGTACTTC. Encoded protein: CASSLQSGESYEQYF.

This clonotype showed up just a few times. The chain employs TRBV6-2 or TRBV6-3 and TRBJ2-2, with D possibly TRBD1 on 5 matching bases. Per the germline V gene, CDR1 is MNHEY and CDR2 is SVGEGT. Trimming took 0 bases from V and 4 from J, leaving 15 bases between them. CDR3 length equals 17 residues. CDR3 sequence (DNA): TGTGCCAGCAGTTACTCGAGCAGGGTCTGGAGCACCGGGGAGCTGTTTTTT. Translation: CASSYSSRVWSTGELFF.

The chain is built from TRBV11-2 and TRBJ1-2, with D perhaps matching TRBD1 (5 bases). Germline V gives CDR1 SGHAT, CDR2 FQNNGV. Trimming left V 3 bases short and J 8 bases short, with 13 bases between. This CDR3 spans 13 amino acids. CDR3 bases: TGTGCCAGCAGCTTGGACGGTCAGGGCGGCTACACCTTC. This sequence encodes CASSLDGQGGYTF.

This rearrangement joins TRBV6-1 to TRBJ2-6; D uncertain. Germline assignment: CDR1 MNHNS and CDR2 SASEGT. V was clipped by 8 bases and J by 3 bases, with 17 bases between them. The CDR3 loop spans 16 amino acids. CDR3 nucleotide sequence: TGTGCCAGCCGGGCCCCTGGGGTGAGTGGGGCCAACGTCCTGACTTTC. Encoded protein: CASRAPGVSGANVLTF.

This clonotype came up a few times. The chain combines TRBV7-9 with TRBJ2-1; 7 bases map to TRBD2. Germline CDR1 SEHNR, CDR2 FQNEAQ (reference sequence). The CDR3 has 17 residues. Losses at the gene ends were 4 bases for V and 5 bases for J; bases not matched to a gene: 14. CDR3 coding DNA: TGTGCCAGCAGCTCGGCGGGAGAGCAACCGCCGCACAATGAGCAGTTCTTC. It codes for CASSSAGEQPPHNEQFF.

The V gene is TRBV20-1, the J gene TRBJ2-4, with 13 nucleotides matching TRBD2. J gave up 1 base and V 6 bases, and 6 bases lay outside the gene matches. Germline V gives CDR1 DFQATT, CDR2 SNEGSKA (reference sequence). This CDR3 region has 16 residues. Here the CDR3 reads CSALKTSGGAKNIQYF. DNA of the CDR3: TGCAGTGCCCTGAAGACTAGCGGGGGGGCCAAAAACATTCAGTACTTC.

This clonotype has at least ten counts. The V gene is TRBV6-1, the J gene TRBJ1-1, with a weak D call TRBD1 (6 bases). CDR3 length: 14 amino acids. V dropped 8 bases and J dropped 0 bases, with 13 bases sitting between them. Germline V gene sequence: CDR1 MNHNS, CDR2 SASEGT. The CDR3 sequence: CASSRTVMNTEAFF. DNA of the CDR3: TGTGCCAGCTCCCGGACAGTCATGAACACTGAAGCTTTCTTT.

This clonotype was detected ten times or more. This chain joins TRBV10-3 and TRBJ2-1; 8 bases map to TRBD1. Per germline, CDR1 ENHRY and CDR2 SYGVKD. J gave up 4 bases and V 6 bases, and 8 bases lay outside the gene matches. The CDR3 length is 15 residues. The chain's CDR3 is CAIRTGQGQYNEQFF. The CDR3 nucleotides read TGTGCCATCAGAACCGGACAGGGCCAATACAATGAGCAGTTCTTC.

This clonotype was counted many times. This sequence joins TRBV28 and TRBJ2-7; no firm D call. Per germline, CDR1 MDHEN and CDR2 SYDVKM. The length of the CDR3 is 11 residues. V dropped 7 bases and J dropped 6 bases, with 10 bases sitting between them. The CDR3: CASTSHGEQYF. For the CDR3, the DNA is TGTGCCAGCACCTCCCACGGCGAGCAGTACTTC.

In its sample, this clonotype was seen many times. V and J are TRBV28 and TRBJ2-2; no clear D. V lost 2 bases, J lost 6 bases, and 13 bases lay in between. The germline CDR1 and CDR2 sequences are MDHEN and SYDVKM. The length of the CDR3 is 15 residues. CDR3 in DNA: TGTGCCAGCAGTTTACCTTCGACACGGGCCGGGGAGCTGTTTTTT. The encoded protein is CASSLPSTRAGELFF.

This chain uses TRBV7-8 with TRBJ1-2; weak D call: TRBD1 (5 bases). CDR1 is SGHVS and CDR2 is FQNEAQ in the germline V gene. The V end lost 4 bases, the J end lost 7 bases, and 13 bases lay between the germline ends. The CDR3 extends over 13 amino acids. The CDR3: CASSSPTVGGYTF. The CDR3 bases are TGTGCCAGCAGCTCGCCGACAGTGGGTGGCTACACCTTC.

This clonotype has ten or more counts. The chain joins TRBV2 to TRBJ1-1; tentative D call: TRBD1 (5 bases). The CDR3 consists of 14 residues. V lost 6 bases and J lost 8, with 19 bases in between. The germline V gene encodes CDR1 SNHLY and CDR2 FYNNEI. The CDR3 sequence is CASSETTAMGEAFF. For the CDR3, the DNA is TGTGCCAGCAGCGAAACGACAGCTATGGGCGAAGCTTTCTTT.

This clonotype was seen only a few times. The chain combines TRBV20-1 with TRBJ1-5; D is uncertain. Germline V gene lookup returns CDR1 DFQATT and CDR2 SNEGSKA (reference sequence). V shed 0 bases and J shed 0 bases, with 9 bases lying between them. The CDR3 runs to 15 residues. This chain's CDR3 is CSARDGRFSNQPQHF. In nucleotides, the CDR3 is TGCAGTGCTAGAGATGGCAGATTTAGCAATCAGCCCCAGCATTTT.